This TCR beta chain comes out of a study of T cells after yellow fever vaccination. CDR3 size: 15 residues. Germline values: CDR1 LGHNA, CDR2 YSLEER. J lost 4 bases, V lost 3 bases, and 5 bases had no gene match. Each CDR3 protein gets one entry after TCRdb re-called the 5' RACE reads with MiXCR. The table lists about 340,000 distinct CDR3 sequences, around 4.1% of them singletons. Sequencing was performed on PBMCs, taken 5 days after the yellow fever booster vaccination. The TCR originated in a man between 18 and 35 years old who received the YFV17D yellow fever vaccine. This chain links TRBV4-3 with TRBJ2-1; 8 nucleotides align to TRBD1. The CDR3 spells CASSQDRDVYNEQFF. The CDR3 DNA reads TGCGCCAGCAGCCAGGACAGGGACGTTTACAATGAGCAGTTCTTC.